This TCR beta chain was sequenced in a study of blood T cell repertoires in COVID-19. Background on the study: COVID-19 samples collected from the United States, Italy and Spain covered acute and convalescent phases.

Repertoires were generated with immunoSEQ multiplex PCR, while TCRdb's copy carries only in-frame clones and drops some. The data show 100,000 to 150,000 clones, 83% seen once. Trimming took off 5 bases at V and 1 base at J, with 11 bases between the two ends. CDR1 is SGHTA and CDR2 is FQGTGA in the germline V gene. CDR3 length equals 14 residues. The TCR originated in a man older than 75 with active or convalescent COVID-19. This sequence joins TRBV7-3 and TRBJ1-1; D remains unclear. The material sequenced was peripheral blood. As DNA, the CDR3 is TGTGCCAGCAGCACGCAACCAGGGAACACTGAAGCTTTCTTT. This encodes CASSTQPGNTEAFF.